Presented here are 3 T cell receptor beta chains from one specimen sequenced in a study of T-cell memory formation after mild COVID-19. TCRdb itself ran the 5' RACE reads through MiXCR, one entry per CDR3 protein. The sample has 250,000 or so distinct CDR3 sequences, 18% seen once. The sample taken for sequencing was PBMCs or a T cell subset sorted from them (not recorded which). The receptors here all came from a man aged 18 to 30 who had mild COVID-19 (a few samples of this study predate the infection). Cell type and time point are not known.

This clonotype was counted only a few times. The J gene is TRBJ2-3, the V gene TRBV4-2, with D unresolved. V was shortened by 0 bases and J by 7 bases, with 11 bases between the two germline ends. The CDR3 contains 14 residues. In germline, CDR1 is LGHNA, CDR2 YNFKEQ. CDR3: CASSQDPRVHTQYF. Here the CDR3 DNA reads TGTGCCAGCAGCCAAGATCCTAGGGTGCATACGCAGTATTTT.

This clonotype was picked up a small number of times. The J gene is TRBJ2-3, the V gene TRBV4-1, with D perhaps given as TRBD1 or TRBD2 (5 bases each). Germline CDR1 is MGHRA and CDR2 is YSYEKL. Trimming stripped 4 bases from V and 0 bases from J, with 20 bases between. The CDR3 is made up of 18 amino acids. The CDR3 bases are TGCGCCAGCAGCCCCGGGGACCTATACCCTTTTAGCACAGATACGCAGTATTTT. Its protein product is CASSPGDLYPFSTDTQYF.

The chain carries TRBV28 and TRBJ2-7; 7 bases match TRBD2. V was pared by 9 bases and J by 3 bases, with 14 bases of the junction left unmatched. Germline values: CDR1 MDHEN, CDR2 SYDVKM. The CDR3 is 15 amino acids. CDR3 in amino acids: CASKPWGGPHYEQYV. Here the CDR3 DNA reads TGTGCCAGTAAACCGTGGGGGGGTCCCCACTACGAGCAGTACGTC.